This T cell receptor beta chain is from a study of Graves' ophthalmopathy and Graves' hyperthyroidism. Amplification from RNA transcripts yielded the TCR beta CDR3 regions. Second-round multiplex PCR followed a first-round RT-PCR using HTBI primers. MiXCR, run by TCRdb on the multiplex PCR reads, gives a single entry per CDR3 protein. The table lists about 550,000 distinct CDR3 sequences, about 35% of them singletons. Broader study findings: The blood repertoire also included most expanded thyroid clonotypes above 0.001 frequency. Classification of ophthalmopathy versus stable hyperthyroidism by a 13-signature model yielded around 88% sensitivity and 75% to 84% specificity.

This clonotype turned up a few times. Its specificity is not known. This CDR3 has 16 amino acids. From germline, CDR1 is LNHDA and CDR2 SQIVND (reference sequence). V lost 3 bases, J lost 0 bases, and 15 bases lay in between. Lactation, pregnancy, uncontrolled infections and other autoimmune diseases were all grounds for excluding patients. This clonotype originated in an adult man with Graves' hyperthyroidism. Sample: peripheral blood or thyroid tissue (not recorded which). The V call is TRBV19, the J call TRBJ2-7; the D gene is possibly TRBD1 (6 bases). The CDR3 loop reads CASSINWGPPSYEQYF. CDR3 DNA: TGTGCCAGTAGTATTAACTGGGGGCCTCCCTCCTACGAGCAGTACTTC.